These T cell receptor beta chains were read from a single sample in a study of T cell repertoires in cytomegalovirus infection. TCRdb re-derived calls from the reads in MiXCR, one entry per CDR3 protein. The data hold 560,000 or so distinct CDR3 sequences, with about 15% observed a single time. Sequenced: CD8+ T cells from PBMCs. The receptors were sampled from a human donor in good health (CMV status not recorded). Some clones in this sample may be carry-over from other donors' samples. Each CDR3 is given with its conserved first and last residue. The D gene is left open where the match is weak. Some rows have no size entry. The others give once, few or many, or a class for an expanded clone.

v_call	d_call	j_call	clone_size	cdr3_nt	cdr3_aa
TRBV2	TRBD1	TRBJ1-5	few	TGTGCCATCGGACCCGGGACAGGGGATGAGAGCAATCAGCCCCAGCATTTT	CAIGPGTGDESNQPQHF
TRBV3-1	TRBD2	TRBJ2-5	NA	TGTGCCAGCAGCCAAGAGGCTAGCGGGAGCGGTAAGGAAGAGACCCAGTACTTC	CASSQEASGSGKEETQYF
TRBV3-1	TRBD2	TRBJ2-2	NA	TGTGCCAGCAGCCAAGTCTGGACTAGCGGGAGCTGGGGTCGTCGCACCGGGGAGCTGTTTTTT	CASSQVWTSGSWGRRTGELFF
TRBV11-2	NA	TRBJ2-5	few	TGTGCCAGCAGCTACACGCAAAGCCACCAAGAGACCCAGTACTTC	CASSYTQSHQETQYF
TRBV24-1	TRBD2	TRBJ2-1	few	TGTGCCACCAGTGCCGTTAGCGGGAGCAATCGTGAGCAGTTCTTC	CATSAVSGSNREQFF
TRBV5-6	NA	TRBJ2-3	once	TGTGCCAGCAGGGGTTGGGGATCCCTTAGCACAGATACGCAGTATTTT	CASRGWGSLSTDTQYF
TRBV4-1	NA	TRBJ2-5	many	TGCGCCAGCAGCCAATGGGGGAGTAAGAACCAAGAGACCCAGTACTTC	CASSQWGSKNQETQYF
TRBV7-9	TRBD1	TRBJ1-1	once	TGTGCCAGCAGCCTACCAAAACAGGACAGGGTAGTAAACACTGAAGCTTTCTTT	CASSLPKQDRVVNTEAFF
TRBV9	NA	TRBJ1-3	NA	TGTGCCAGCAGCCAAAGAACTCGCGACTCTGGAAACACCATATATTTT	CASSQRTRDSGNTIYF
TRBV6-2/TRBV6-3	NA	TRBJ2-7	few	TGTGCCAGCACCCCTCCAGATAAGGACGAGCAGTACTTC	CASTPPDKDEQYF
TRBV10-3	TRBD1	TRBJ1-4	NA	TGTGCCATCGGGGGGACAGAGGATGAAAAACTGTTTTTT	CAIGGTEDEKLFF
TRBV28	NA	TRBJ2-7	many	TGTGCCAGCAGTTTCCAGAACAGAAAGAGCTCCTACGAGCAGTACTTC	CASSFQNRKSSYEQYF
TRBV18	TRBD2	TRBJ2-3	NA	TGTGCCAGCTCACCGCGGGGGGGCCAAACAGATACGCAGTATTTT	CASSPRGGQTDTQYF
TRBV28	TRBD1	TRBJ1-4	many	TGTGCCAGCAGTTCTTGGACAGGGCCGAATGAAAAACTGTTTTTT	CASSSWTGPNEKLFF
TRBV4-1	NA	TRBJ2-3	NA	TGCGCAAGCAGACAATTGGGGGGTAGTAGAACAGATACGCAGTATTTT	CASRQLGGSRTDTQYF
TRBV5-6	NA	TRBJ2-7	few	TGTGCCAGCAGCTCCACTAGGTTCTACGAGCAGTACTTC	CASSSTRFYEQYF
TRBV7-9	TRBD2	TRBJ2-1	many	TGTGCCAGCAGCGGAGCGGGGGGGAGCTCCTACAATGAGCAGTTCTTC	CASSGAGGSSYNEQFF
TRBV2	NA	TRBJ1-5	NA	TGTGCCAGCAGTGAAGTCAAGTCCTATAGCAATCAGCCCCAGCATTTT	CASSEVKSYSNQPQHF
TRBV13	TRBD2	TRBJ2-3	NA	TGTGCCAGCAGCTTCGGGACTAGCGGCGGTACAGATACGCAGTATTTT	CASSFGTSGGTDTQYF
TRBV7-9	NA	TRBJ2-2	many	TGTGCCAGCAGCCCCCCGGTCCAGGGAAACACCGGGGAGCTGTTTTTT	CASSPPVQGNTGELFF
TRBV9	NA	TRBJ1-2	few	TGTGCCAGCAGCGTAGCAAGGAACGGCTACACCTTC	CASSVARNGYTF
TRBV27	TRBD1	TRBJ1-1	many	TGTGCCAGCAGATCGACAGGGGGCATCACTGAAGCTTTCTTT	CASRSTGGITEAFF